These 11 T cell receptor beta chains share one sample of origin, sequenced in a study of long-term antiretroviral therapy in people with HIV. Sequencing relied on immunoSEQ assay v3.0, run at survey level. Clones were read by immunoSEQ multiplex PCR, and TCRdb kept only the in-frame ones, dropping some. In the table there are about 15,000 clones, about 78% of which are singletons. The sample in question was unsorted PBMCs, obtained approximately 3.4 years after starting antiretroviral therapy. The receptors come from a woman aged 40 to 50 with HIV.

The chain carries TRBV5-4 and TRBJ2-7; the match to TRBD1 covers 7 bases. Losses at the gene ends were 3 bases for V and 1 base for J; bases not matched to a gene: 7. The CDR3 loop spans 15 amino acids. Germline CDR1 and CDR2: SGHNT and YYREEE (reference sequence). The DNA of the CDR3 is TGTGCCAGCAGCTACCGGGACAGTCCGTCCTACGAGCAGTACTTC. Translated, it gives CASSYRDSPSYEQYF.

The genes are TRBV5-1 and TRBJ2-7, with TRBD2 identical over 15 bases. The CDR3 sequence is 16 residues long. V shed 3 bases, J shed 9 bases, and the junction held 10 bases outside the gene matches. Germline V CDR1 and CDR2: SGHRS, YFSETQ. CDR3 coding DNA: TGCGCCAGCAGCTGGGGACTAGCGGGGGGTCCTGGGGGGCAGTACTTC. Translating it yields CASSWGLAGGPGGQYF.

In this sample, this clone turned up a few times. Other DNA sequences of this sample code for an identical CDR3. J is TRBJ2-3 and V is TRBV7-9; D gene unclear. From germline, CDR1 is SEHNR and CDR2 FQNEAQ (reference sequence). CDR3 length: 15 amino acids. Trimming took 1 base from V and 2 from J, leaving 10 bases between them. CDR3 sequence (DNA): TGTGCCAGCAGCTTAGGTGGGCTCCTCACAGATACGCAGTATTTT. Protein sequence: CASSLGGLLTDTQYF. The full variable domain, rest sourced from reference TRBV7-9 and TRBJ2-3, is DTGVSQNPRHKITKRGQNVTFRCDPISEHNRLYWYRQTLGQGPEFLTYFQNEAQLEKSRLLSDRFSAERPKGSFSTLEIQRTEQGDSAMYLCASSLGGLLTDTQYFGPGTRLTVL.

This clone was picked up a small number of times. The chain recombines TRBV19 with TRBJ1-5, with 9 bases identical to TRBD1. Per germline, CDR1 LNHDA and CDR2 SQIVND (reference sequence). The CDR3 is 14 amino acids. V gave up 4 bases and J gave up 5 bases; unmatched junction bases: 3. Here the CDR3 DNA reads TGTGCCAGTAGTAATACAGGGGGCCATCAGCCCCAGCATTTT. Its protein product is CASSNTGGHQPQHF.

This chain connects TRBV7-6 to TRBJ1-1, with D hard to call. This CDR3 contains 14 residues. Trimming removed 4 bases from V and 0 bases from J, with 9 bases in between. Germline V CDR1 and CDR2: SGHVS, FNYEAQ. The CDR3 protein is CASSSDTVNTEAFF. The CDR3 DNA reads TGTGCCAGCAGCTCCGACACTGTGAACACTGAAGCTTTCTTT.

Only one count was recorded for this clone. The gene calls are TRBV4-1 and TRBJ1-5, with TRBD1 identical over 10 bases. Germline CDR1 reads MGHRA; CDR2 reads YSYEKL. Trimming cost V 4 bases and J 3 bases; bases outside gene matches: 12. This CDR3 region has 18 residues. CDR3: CASSPGTGDANNNQPQHF. The CDR3 bases are TGCGCCAGCAGCCCGGGGACAGGGGACGCTAATAACAATCAGCCCCAGCATTTT.

This clone came up a few times. The rearrangement joins TRBV27 to TRBJ1-3, with TRBD1 matching over 10 bases. Germline V gene data show CDR1 as MNHEY and CDR2 as SMNVEV (reference sequence). This CDR3 has 18 residues. The J segment lost 1 base and the V segment lost 0 bases, leaving 6 bases of the junction unmatched. CDR3 sequence reads: CASSLSGQGLRSGNTIYF. The DNA of the CDR3 is TGTGCCAGCAGTTTATCGGGACAGGGGCTGAGGTCTGGAAACACCATATATTTT.

J is TRBJ2-1 and V is TRBV25-1, with TRBD1 matching over 7 bases. CDR1 MGHDK and CDR2 SYGVNS come from the germline V gene. This CDR3 contains 16 residues. V was pared by 1 base and J by 0 bases, with 3 bases of the junction left unmatched. The CDR3 region is CASSESRQGSYNEQFF. The CDR3, as DNA: TGTGCCAGCAGTGAATCCCGACAGGGCTCCTACAATGAGCAGTTCTTC.

This sequence joins TRBV6-5 and TRBJ1-1; D unclear. V dropped 6 bases and J dropped 4 bases, with 12 bases sitting between them. Germline CDR1 reads MNHEY; CDR2 reads SVGAGI. The CDR3 runs 13 residues. CDR3 sequence: CASSPTPGTEAFF. CDR3 nucleotide sequence: TGTGCCAGCAGCCCGACCCCGGGCACTGAAGCTTTCTTT.

This clone was recorded a few times. The CDR3 is CASSLSPPPTLNTIYF. Here the CDR3 DNA reads TGTGCCAGCAGTTTATCGCCCCCTCCGACGTTAAACACCATATATTTT. The chain employs TRBV27 and TRBJ1-3; no firm D call. V was shortened by 0 bases and J by 6 bases, with 15 bases between the two germline ends. The CDR3 is 16 residues long. CDR1 is MNHEY and CDR2 is SMNVEV in the germline V gene (reference sequence).

The chain combines TRBV6-6 with TRBJ2-7, with unresolved D. Germline values: CDR1 MNHNY, CDR2 SVGAGI (reference sequence). The CDR3 loop spans 11 amino acids. The V gene lost 6 bases and the J gene lost 3 bases, with 6 bases spanning the gap. CDR3 in amino acids: CASRRDYEQYF. The CDR3 DNA follows: TGTGCCAGCAGAAGAGACTACGAGCAGTACTTC.